Each of the 3 T cell receptor beta chains below was sequenced from the same sample in a study of identical twins. From the 5' RACE reads, TCRdb called clonotypes with MiXCR, one entry per CDR3 protein. The table has 500,000 to 700,000 distinct CDR3 sequences, less than 9% seen once. Separately, the same data were catalogued under a study of yellow fever vaccine responses in identical twins.

The sequenced sample was PBMCs. The receptors were sampled from a woman between 18 and 30 years old in good health.

The chain combines TRBV5-1 with TRBJ2-3; a weak D match, TRBD2 (6 bases). Trimming took off 3 bases at V and 1 base at J, with 15 bases between the two ends. The V gene's germline CDR1 is SGHRS and CDR2 YFSETQ. This CDR3 contains 16 residues. The CDR3 loop is CASSSGVDSGTDTQYF. DNA for the CDR3: TGCGCCAGCAGCTCGGGGGTGGATAGCGGCACAGATACGCAGTATTTT.

The rearrangement uses TRBV20-1 and TRBJ2-3; TRBD2 might be the D (6 bases). The V gene's germline CDR1 is DFQATT and CDR2 SNEGSKA (reference sequence). V lost 4 bases and J lost 3, with 17 bases in between. The length of the CDR3 is 15 residues. CDR3 nucleotide sequence: TGCAGTGCTACCGTTAGCGGACTCAGGACAGATACGCAGTATTTT. Its translation is CSATVSGLRTDTQYF.

This clonotype was counted ten times or more. The chain is built from TRBV11-2 and TRBJ1-3; D unclear. The CDR3 is 14 amino acids. From germline, CDR1 is SGHAT and CDR2 FQNNGV. The V and J ends lost 1 base and 7 bases respectively, with 11 bases between them. CDR3 DNA: TGTGCCAGCAGCTTAGTGGTCCCCGGGAACACCATATATTTT. Translated: CASSLVVPGNTIYF.